These 30 T cell receptor beta chains were sequenced from one sample in a study of blood T cell repertoires in COVID-19 (TCRdb year 2020). Library prep was done by the immunoSEQ multiplex PCR assay. TCRdb limited this immuneACCESS table to in-frame rearrangements with V and J called. A share of clones is missing; checked studies link under half to unresolved V genes, and the rest is unexplained. This sample has 200,000 to 300,000 clones in its table, and around 86% of those were observed once. About 3.3% of the sample is in the top ten clones. Sequencing used PBMCs or T cells enriched from blood (not recorded which). The source of these receptors is a woman aged 40 to 49 with acute COVID-19.

The gene calls are TRBV5-6 and TRBJ2-1; D not certain. V gave up 4 bases and J gave up 7 bases, with 9 bases separating them. Per germline, CDR1 SGHDT and CDR2 YYEEEE. The CDR3 runs to 12 residues. The chain's CDR3 is CASSIRYNEQFF. The CDR3 DNA reads TGTGCCAGCAGCATACGGTATAATGAGCAGTTCTTC.

The chain employs TRBV4-2 and TRBJ2-3, with 13 bases that match TRBD2. The CDR3 is made up of 18 amino acids. The V and J ends lost 4 bases and 4 bases, in that order; junction bases with no gene match: 11. CDR1 is LGHNA, CDR2 YNFKEQ, per germline. CDR3 residues: CASSLKLGLAGVADTQYF. CDR3 sequence (DNA): TGTGCCAGCAGCCTAAAACTTGGACTAGCGGGAGTAGCAGATACGCAGTATTTT.

The chain recombines TRBV18 with TRBJ1-1, with TRBD1 identical over 9 bases. The CDR3 sequence is 14 residues long. The germline CDR1 and CDR2 sequences are KGHSH and LQKENI. J lost 4 bases, V lost 5 bases, and 5 bases had no gene match. The CDR3 reads CASSLQGASTEAFF. The CDR3 nucleotides read TGTGCCAGCTCATTACAGGGGGCGAGCACTGAAGCTTTCTTT.

V is TRBV5-1 and J is TRBJ2-7; 14 bases align to TRBD2. The CDR3 is made up of 16 amino acids. V gave up 4 bases and J gave up 0 bases; unmatched junction bases: 3. Germline CDR1 SGHRS, CDR2 YFSETQ. In DNA form, the CDR3 reads TGCGCCAGCAGCCGGACTAGCGGGAGGTCCTCCTACGAGCAGTACTTC. Amino acid sequence: CASSRTSGRSSYEQYF.

Remarks on this clone: Other DNA sequences of this sample code for an identical CDR3. The chain is built from TRBV6-5 and TRBJ1-1; D is undetermined. Trimming took 0 bases from V and 1 from J, leaving 6 bases between them. CDR1 is MNHEY, CDR2 SVGAGI, per germline. The CDR3 is 14 amino acids. Here the CDR3 reads CASSYSLGNTEAFF. For the CDR3, the DNA is TGTGCCAGCAGTTACTCGCTCGGGAACACTGAAGCTTTCTTT.

The chain employs TRBV30 and TRBJ2-1; D gene unclear. CDR3 length equals 10 residues. V lost 1 base and J 9 bases, leaving 4 bases between the germline ends. Per the germline V gene, CDR1 is GTSNPN and CDR2 is SVGIG (reference sequence). This chain's CDR3 is CAWSGLEQFF. In DNA form, the CDR3 reads TGTGCCTGGAGTGGACTTGAGCAGTTCTTC.

V gene TRBV27 combines with J gene TRBJ2-3, with D possibly being TRBD2 (5 bases). This CDR3 has 16 residues. Germline V gene lookup returns CDR1 MNHEY and CDR2 SMNVEV (reference sequence). Trimming took 0 bases from V and 1 from J, leaving 11 bases between them. In DNA form, the CDR3 reads TGTGCCAGCAGTTTATCGATTAGCGTACGCACAGATACGCAGTATTTT. Translating gives CASSLSISVRTDTQYF.

This clone was detected only once. The gene calls are TRBV2 and TRBJ1-5; the D gene is possibly TRBD1 (5 bases). Looked up from germline, CDR1 is SNHLY and CDR2 is FYNNEI. The CDR3 sequence is 13 residues long. V lost 8 bases and J 2 bases, leaving 10 bases between the germline ends. For the CDR3, the DNA is TGTGCCAGCTCTGGGGGGGGCAATCAGCCCCAGCATTTT. It encodes CASSGGGNQPQHF.

This clone was found a few times. The V call is TRBV4-1, the J call TRBJ2-1, with D possibly TRBD1 on 5 matching bases. There are 15 residues in the CDR3. The germline V gene encodes CDR1 MGHRA and CDR2 YSYEKL. Trimming cost V 2 bases and J 2 bases, with 10 bases left between them. The CDR3 reads CASSQSQGTYNEQFF. CDR3 DNA: TGCGCCAGCAGCCAATCTCAGGGAACCTACAATGAGCAGTTCTTC.

This clone came up a few times. J is TRBJ1-2 and V is TRBV30; 8 nucleotides line up with TRBD1. Germline CDR1 GTSNPN, CDR2 SVGIG (reference sequence). The CDR3 is made up of 14 amino acids. V dropped 2 bases and J dropped 5; count of bases not matched to a gene: 7. This CDR3 is CAWSHQTGDYGYTF. The DNA of the CDR3 is TGTGCCTGGAGTCATCAGACAGGGGATTATGGCTACACCTTC.

The chain has TRBV28 and TRBJ1-1, with D unresolved. Per the germline V gene, CDR1 is MDHEN and CDR2 is SYDVKM. The ends were cut back, 3 bases at V and 5 bases at J, with 10 bases in the middle. The CDR3 length is 13 residues. The CDR3 DNA follows: TGTGCCAGCAGTTTCGGGAGGTCGACTGAAGCTTTCTTT. It yields the protein CASSFGRSTEAFF.

The gene calls are TRBV3-1 (or the pseudogene TRBV3-2) and TRBJ1-1; TRBD1 might be the D (5 bases). Germline CDR1 and CDR2: LGHDT and YNNKEL (reference sequence). The CDR3 extends over 13 amino acids. V lost 5 bases and J 6 bases, leaving 13 bases between the germline ends. CDR3 in DNA: TGTGCCAGCAGCGGGGCAGGACGACCTGAAGCTTTCTTT. Amino acid sequence: CASSGAGRPEAFF.

The chain carries TRBV7-3 and TRBJ2-3, with 9 nucleotides matching TRBD2. V shed 4 bases and J 2 bases; nucleotides not matched to a gene: 4. The CDR3 is 15 amino acids. The germline V gene has CDR1 SGHTA and CDR2 FQGTGA. The chain's CDR3 is CASSYSGGFTDTQYF. CDR3 sequence (DNA): TGTGCCAGCAGCTATAGCGGGGGATTCACAGATACGCAGTATTTT.

This clone was counted once. This chain uses TRBV2 with TRBJ2-1; 12 bases match TRBD2. The germline V gene has CDR1 SNHLY and CDR2 FYNNEI. The J segment lost 6 bases and the V segment lost 6 bases, leaving 15 bases of the junction unmatched. The length of the CDR3 is 18 residues. The CDR3 region is CASSSSGTRLAGVNEQFF. The DNA for the CDR3 is TGTGCCAGCAGCTCCTCCGGGACACGACTAGCGGGAGTCAATGAGCAGTTCTTC.

This chain connects TRBV6-5 to TRBJ1-1, with a possible D match to TRBD1 (6 bases). Deletions cut 10 bases from V and 0 bases from J, with 18 bases between. Germline V CDR1 and CDR2: MNHEY, SVGAGI. The length of the CDR3 is 15 residues. CDR3 residues: CATTNRDGLNTEAFF. CDR3 bases: TGTGCCACCACTAACAGGGACGGATTGAACACTGAAGCTTTCTTT.

The chain is built from TRBV6-5 and TRBJ1-2, with D maybe TRBD1 (6 bases). Germline V gene lookup returns CDR1 MNHEY and CDR2 SVGAGI. With 0 bases removed from V and 8 bases from J, the gap between germline ends came to 10 bases. This CDR3 has 13 residues. The CDR3 region is CASSYSTGMGYTF. The CDR3 DNA reads as TGTGCCAGCAGTTACTCAACAGGGATGGGCTACACCTTC.

The chain has TRBV24-1 and TRBJ2-5, with 7 nucleotides matching TRBD2. Per the germline V gene, CDR1 is KGHDR and CDR2 is SFDVKD. There are 16 residues in the CDR3. The V and J ends lost 3 bases and 5 bases, in that order; junction bases with no gene match: 11. Here the CDR3 DNA reads TGTGCCACCAGTGATCCCCAGGCGGGAGCGGAGGAGACCCAGTACTTC. Its protein is CATSDPQAGAEETQYF.

This clone has just a few counts. The chain uses TRBV12-5 and TRBJ1-6; 7 bases match TRBD1. The V gene end was trimmed by 4 bases and the J gene end by 0 bases; junction bases not matched to a gene: 9. In germline, CDR1 is LGHNT, CDR2 FRNRAP. The CDR3 sequence is 18 residues long. For the CDR3, the DNA is TGTGCTAGTGGTTCCCAAGGGGGACAGAGCTCCTATAATTCACCCCTCCACTTT. Translated: CASGSQGGQSSYNSPLHF.

V and J are TRBV7-2 and TRBJ1-5, with D tentatively TRBD1 (5 bases). Germline loops: CDR1 SGHTA, CDR2 FQGNSA. The CDR3 is 15 residues long. Trimming removed 1 base at V and 4 bases at J, with 11 bases between. The CDR3 region is CASSLDPGNNQPQHF. The CDR3 DNA reads as TGTGCCAGCAGCTTAGATCCAGGGAATAATCAGCCCCAGCATTTT. Looking up the rest from reference TRBV7-2 and TRBJ1-5 gives the full variable domain: GAGVSQSPSNKVTEKGKDVELRCDPISGHTALYWYRQSLGQGLEFLIYFQGNSAPDKSGLPSDRFSAERTGGSVSTLTIQRTQQEDSAVYLCASSLDPGNNQPQHFGDGTRLSIL.

In this sample, this clone turned up a few times. The V call is TRBV19, the J call TRBJ2-1; 8 positions agree with TRBD2. V was pared by 0 bases and J by 7 bases, with 8 bases of the junction left unmatched. The CDR3 loop spans 16 amino acids. CDR1 is LNHDA, CDR2 SQIVND, per germline (reference sequence). The CDR3 sequence is CASSIEGRTSNNEQFF. CDR3 bases: TGTGCCAGTAGTATAGAGGGCCGGACTAGCAATAATGAGCAGTTCTTC. Complete variable domain (other parts from reference TRBV19 and TRBJ2-1): DGGITQSPKYLFRKEGQNVTLSCEQNLNHDAMYWYRQDPGQGLRLIYYSQIVNDFQKGDIAEGYSVSREKKESFPLTVTSAQKNPTAFYLCASSIEGRTSNNEQFFGPGTRLTVL.

The V and J genes are TRBV7-9 and TRBJ2-5; the D gene is possibly TRBD1 (6 bases). Germline V gene sequence: CDR1 SEHNR, CDR2 FQNEAQ (reference sequence). The CDR3 is 14 amino acids. Trimming took off 5 bases at V and 0 bases at J, with 10 bases between the two ends. The CDR3 reads CASSHDRYQETQYF. CDR3 DNA sequence: TGTGCCAGCAGCCACGACAGGTACCAAGAGACCCAGTACTTC. Combining the CDR3 with reference TRBV7-9 and TRBJ2-5 gives the whole variable domain DTGVSQNPRHKITKRGQNVTFRCDPISEHNRLYWYRQTLGQGPEFLTYFQNEAQLEKSRLLSDRFSAERPKGSFSTLEIQRTEQGDSAMYLCASSHDRYQETQYFGPGTRLLVL.

V and J are TRBV6-6 and TRBJ2-3; 14 bases fit TRBD2. This CDR3 has 16 amino acids. After removal of 6 bases from V and 4 bases from J, the junction contained 6 bases not matched to a gene. The V gene's germline CDR1 is MNHNY and CDR2 SVGAGI (reference sequence). CDR3 bases: TGTGCCAGCAGCGGGACTAGCGGGAGTCGCCCAGATACGCAGTATTTT. Encoded protein: CASSGTSGSRPDTQYF.

V gene TRBV4-1 combines with J gene TRBJ1-5; 9 nucleotides align to TRBD1. From germline, CDR1 is MGHRA and CDR2 YSYEKL. This CDR3 contains 17 residues. V trimming: 4 bases; J trimming: 2 bases; junction bases outside the gene matches: 9. As DNA, the CDR3 is TGCGCCAGCAGCCCCGGGACAGGGAGAGAGGGCAATCAGCCCCAGCATTTT. Translated: CASSPGTGREGNQPQHF.

This clone was detected many times. CDR3 loop: CASSLLESSYEQYF. CDR3 in DNA: TGTGCCAGCAGCTTATTGGAGAGTTCCTACGAGCAGTACTTC. This chain uses TRBV7-6 with TRBJ2-7, with unresolved D. This CDR3 is built from 14 residues. Germline V lookup: CDR1 SGHVS, CDR2 FNYEAQ. Deletions cut 2 bases from V and 1 base from J, with 9 bases between.

This clone was detected a few times. This same CDR3 is encoded by further DNA sequences in the sample. This rearrangement joins TRBV7-8 to TRBJ1-2, with a tentative D call TRBD1 (5 bases). Germline V gives CDR1 SGHVS, CDR2 FQNEAQ. V lost 1 base, J lost 0 bases, and 12 bases lay in between. This CDR3 region has 16 residues. The DNA of the CDR3 is TGTGCCAGCAGCTTAGTGGCGGGGCCTACTAACTATGGCTACACCTTC. Translating gives CASSLVAGPTNYGYTF.

The chain couples TRBV6-5 to TRBJ2-7; D is possibly TRBD2 (6 bases). The germline V and J ends were trimmed by 5 bases and 2 bases, with 10 bases remaining between them. Per the germline V gene, CDR1 is MNHEY and CDR2 is SVGAGI. The CDR3 has 13 amino acids. CDR3 nucleotides: TGTGCCAGCAGTAGGCCGGGGGCCTACGAGCAGTACTTC. This sequence encodes CASSRPGAYEQYF.

This clone turned up a few times. The chain combines TRBV3-1 (or the pseudogene TRBV3-2) with TRBJ2-7; D is ambiguous. CDR1 is LGHDT and CDR2 is YNNKEL in the germline V gene (reference sequence). Trimming left V 3 bases short and J 3 bases short, with 9 bases between. The CDR3 covers 13 residues. The CDR3 bases are TGTGCCAGCAGCCAGTTACCGGTCTACGAGCAGTACTTC. Amino acids: CASSQLPVYEQYF.

J is TRBJ2-3 and V is TRBV7-9, with 11 bases matching TRBD2. CDR3 length: 16 residues. CDR1 and CDR2 (germline): SEHNR, FQNEAQ (reference sequence). V was clipped by 3 bases and J by 4 bases; unmatched bases: 6. The CDR3 here is CASSFKLAGAADTQYF. The CDR3 coding sequence is TGTGCCAGCAGCTTCAAACTAGCGGGAGCAGCAGATACGCAGTATTTT.

This chain uses TRBV24-1 with TRBJ2-3, with 10 bases fitting TRBD2. From germline, CDR1 is KGHDR and CDR2 SFDVKD. There are 16 residues in the CDR3. J lost 1 base, V lost 7 bases, and 7 bases had no gene match. The CDR3 loop reads CATSSPLAGGTDTQYF. The CDR3 bases are TGTGCCACCAGCTCCCCGCTAGCGGGAGGCACAGATACGCAGTATTTT.

V is TRBV3-1 (or the pseudogene TRBV3-2) and J is TRBJ2-5, with 8 nucleotides matching TRBD1. V dropped 0 bases and J dropped 4; count of bases not matched to a gene: 10. The CDR3 is 17 amino acids. From germline, CDR1 is LGHDT and CDR2 YNNKEL (reference sequence). The DNA of the CDR3 is TGTGCCAGCAGCCAAGATGTTGCGACAGGGGCGGGAGAGACCCAGTACTTC. It translates to CASSQDVATGAGETQYF.